These T cell receptor beta chains were read from a single sample in a study of blood T cell repertoires in COVID-19. Profiling relied on immunoSEQ multiplex PCR, and the TCRdb table lists in-frame clones only, not all of them. Of about 110,000 clones detected, 71% appear once; the ten largest clones hold approximately 0.9%. Sequencing input: peripheral blood. These receptors originate from a human donor with acute or convalescent COVID-19. The donor label of this sample is uncertain. Both conserved end residues are part of each CDR3. The order of the fields is J gene, clone size, V gene, D gene, CDR3 DNA, CDR3 protein. A D gene is named only where the DNA matches it firmly. The size entry is marked missing in some rows and otherwise reads once, few, many or a size class.

j_call: TRBJ2-3; clone_size: .; v_call: TRBV27; d_call: .; cdr3_nt: TGTGCCAGCAGCTTTCGGGGAGCGCTAGATACGCAGTATTTT; cdr3_aa: CASSFRGALDTQYF
j_call: TRBJ2-2; clone_size: few; v_call: TRBV5-1; d_call: .; cdr3_nt: TGCGCCAGCAGCTTGACTCTTGCGGGCACCGGGGAGCTGTTTTTT; cdr3_aa: CASSLTLAGTGELFF
j_call: TRBJ1-1; clone_size: .; v_call: TRBV7-2; d_call: .; cdr3_nt: TGTGCCAGCAGCGTATCAGGGTTCACTGAAGCTTTCTTT; cdr3_aa: CASSVSGFTEAFF
j_call: TRBJ2-7; clone_size: .; v_call: TRBV7-9; d_call: TRBD2; cdr3_nt: TGTGCCAGCAGCTTAGCGCTAGCGGGGGGGCCTAACACTCTCTACGAGCAGTACTTC; cdr3_aa: CASSLALAGGPNTLYEQYF
j_call: TRBJ2-1; clone_size: .; v_call: TRBV24-1; d_call: .; cdr3_nt: TGTGCCACCAGTGATTCTAGACAGATGGGCGATGAGCAGTTCTTC; cdr3_aa: CATSDSRQMGDEQFF
j_call: TRBJ1-1; clone_size: .; v_call: TRBV5-1; d_call: .; cdr3_nt: TGCGCCAGCAGCTTGGATCCAGGCATGAACACTGAAGCTTTCTTT; cdr3_aa: CASSLDPGMNTEAFF
j_call: TRBJ1-2; clone_size: .; v_call: TRBV28; d_call: .; cdr3_nt: TGTGCCAGCAGTCCACCCACAGGAATCTATGGCTACACCTTC; cdr3_aa: CASSPPTGIYGYTF
j_call: TRBJ2-2; clone_size: .; v_call: TRBV3-1/TRBV3-2; d_call: .; cdr3_nt: TGTGCCAGCAGCCTAACCGGGGAGCTGTTTTTT; cdr3_aa: CASSLTGELFF
j_call: TRBJ2-5; clone_size: .; v_call: TRBV3-1/TRBV3-2; d_call: TRBD1; cdr3_nt: TGTGCCAGCAGCCCTGACAGGGGGCAGTTGGAGACCCAGTACTTC; cdr3_aa: CASSPDRGQLETQYF
j_call: TRBJ1-1; clone_size: .; v_call: TRBV5-1; d_call: .; cdr3_nt: TGCGCCAGCAGGTTGGGAGCGAACACTGAAGCTTTCTTT; cdr3_aa: CASRLGANTEAFF
j_call: TRBJ2-5; clone_size: .; v_call: TRBV7-9; d_call: TRBD1; cdr3_nt: TGTGCCAGCAGCTCCAGGTCGCTTCACCGGGACAGACAAGAGACCCAGTACTTC; cdr3_aa: CASSSRSLHRDRQETQYF
j_call: TRBJ2-1; clone_size: .; v_call: TRBV2; d_call: TRBD2; cdr3_nt: TGTGCCAGCAGTAGGACTAGAGCTAATGAGCAGTTCTTC; cdr3_aa: CASSRTRANEQFF
j_call: TRBJ1-4; clone_size: .; v_call: TRBV29-1; d_call: TRBD1; cdr3_nt: TGCAGCGTTCAACAGGGGCCTGGGGAAAAACTGTTTTTT; cdr3_aa: CSVQQGPGEKLFF
j_call: TRBJ2-5; clone_size: once; v_call: TRBV5-1; d_call: TRBD1; cdr3_nt: TGCGCCAGCAGCTTAGGGACAGGGGGCCAAGAGACCCAGTACTTC; cdr3_aa: CASSLGTGGQETQYF
j_call: TRBJ1-6; clone_size: .; v_call: TRBV20-1; d_call: TRBD1; cdr3_nt: TGCAGTGCTAGTTCAGACAGGGTAAATTCACCCCTCCACTTT; cdr3_aa: CSASSDRVNSPLHF